This T cell receptor (beta chain) emerged from a study of control samples from healthy donors and cancer patients. Clones were sequenced by immunoSEQ multiplex PCR, and TCRdb holds only the in-frame ones, with some missing. The sample lists around 140,000 clones, approximately 92% occurring once. The germline V gene encodes CDR1 KGHSH and CDR2 LQKENI. The CDR3 is made up of 15 amino acids. Trimming left V 6 bases short and J 5 bases short, with 18 bases between. Sequencing was performed on blood. This sequence originates from a woman in her forties or fifties in good health. V usage is TRBV18 and J usage is TRBJ2-3, with D possibly matching TRBD1 (6 bases). The CDR3 DNA is TGTGCCAGCTCGACCAGGGGCAACGCGGGAGATACGCAGTATTTT. Translating it yields CASSTRGNAGDTQYF.